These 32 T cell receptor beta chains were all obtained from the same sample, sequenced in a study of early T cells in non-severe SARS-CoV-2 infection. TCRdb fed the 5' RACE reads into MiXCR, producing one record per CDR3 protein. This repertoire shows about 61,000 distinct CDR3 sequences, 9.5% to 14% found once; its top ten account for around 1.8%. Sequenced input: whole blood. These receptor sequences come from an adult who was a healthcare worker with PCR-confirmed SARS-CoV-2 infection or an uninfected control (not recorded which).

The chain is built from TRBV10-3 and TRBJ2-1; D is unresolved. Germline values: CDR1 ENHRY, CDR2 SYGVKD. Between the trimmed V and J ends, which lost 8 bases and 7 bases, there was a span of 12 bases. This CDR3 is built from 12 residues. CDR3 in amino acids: CAIRATGNEQFF. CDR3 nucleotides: TGTGCCATCCGGGCCACCGGAAATGAGCAGTTCTTC.

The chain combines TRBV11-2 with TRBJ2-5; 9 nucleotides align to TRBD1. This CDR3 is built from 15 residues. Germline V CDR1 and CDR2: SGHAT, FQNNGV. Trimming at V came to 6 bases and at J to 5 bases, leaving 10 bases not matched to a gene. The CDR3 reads CASSYTGTGRETQYF. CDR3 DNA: TGTGCCAGCAGTTACACTGGGACAGGGAGGGAGACCCAGTACTTC.

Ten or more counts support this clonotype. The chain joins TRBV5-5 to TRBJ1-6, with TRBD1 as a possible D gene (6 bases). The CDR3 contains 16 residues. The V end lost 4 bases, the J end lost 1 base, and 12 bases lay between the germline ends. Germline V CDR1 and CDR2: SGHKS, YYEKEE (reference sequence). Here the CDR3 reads CASSQHQGSYNSPLHF. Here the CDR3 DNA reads TGTGCCAGCAGCCAGCATCAGGGGTCCTATAATTCACCCCTCCACTTT.

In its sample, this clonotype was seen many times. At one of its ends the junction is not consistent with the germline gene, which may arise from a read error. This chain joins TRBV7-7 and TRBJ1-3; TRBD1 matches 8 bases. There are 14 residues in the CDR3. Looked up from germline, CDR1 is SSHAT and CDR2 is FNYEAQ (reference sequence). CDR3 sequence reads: CASSSGGQENTIYF. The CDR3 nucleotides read TGTGCTAGCAGCTCAGGGGGACAGGAGAACACCATATATTTT.

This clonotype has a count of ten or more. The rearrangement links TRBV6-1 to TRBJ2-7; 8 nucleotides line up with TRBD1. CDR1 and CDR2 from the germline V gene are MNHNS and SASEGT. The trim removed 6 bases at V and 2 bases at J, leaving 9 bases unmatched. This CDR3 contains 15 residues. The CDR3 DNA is TGTGCCAGCAGCGTTAGGACAGGGTTGCCCTACGAGCAGTACTTC. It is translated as CASSVRTGLPYEQYF.

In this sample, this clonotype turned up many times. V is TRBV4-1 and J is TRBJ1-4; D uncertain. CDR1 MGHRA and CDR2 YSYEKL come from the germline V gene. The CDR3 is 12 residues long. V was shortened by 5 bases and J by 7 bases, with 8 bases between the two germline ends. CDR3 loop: CASSRTREKLFF. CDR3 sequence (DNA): TGCGCCAGCAGCAGGACTCGTGAAAAACTGTTTTTT.

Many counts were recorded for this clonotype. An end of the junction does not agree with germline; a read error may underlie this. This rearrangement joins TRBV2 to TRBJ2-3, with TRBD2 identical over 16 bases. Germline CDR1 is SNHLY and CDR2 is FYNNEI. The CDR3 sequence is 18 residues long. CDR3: CASGAPGTSGGGSDTQYF. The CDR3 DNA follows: TGCGCCAGCGGGGCCCCCGGGACTAGCGGGGGGGGATCAGATACGCAGTATTTT.

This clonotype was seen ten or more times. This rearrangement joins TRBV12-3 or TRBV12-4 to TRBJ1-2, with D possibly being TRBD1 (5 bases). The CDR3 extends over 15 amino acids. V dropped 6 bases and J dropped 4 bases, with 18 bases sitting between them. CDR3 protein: CASSPSTGARYGYTF. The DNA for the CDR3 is TGTGCCAGCAGCCCGTCAACAGGAGCCCGCTATGGCTACACCTTC.

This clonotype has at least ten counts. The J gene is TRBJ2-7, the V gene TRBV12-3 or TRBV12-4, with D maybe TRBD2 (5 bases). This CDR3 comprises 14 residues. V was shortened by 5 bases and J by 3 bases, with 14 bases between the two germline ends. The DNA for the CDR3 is TGTGCCAGCAGTCCCCTACTAGTCGGCTACGAGCAGTACTTC. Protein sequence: CASSPLLVGYEQYF.

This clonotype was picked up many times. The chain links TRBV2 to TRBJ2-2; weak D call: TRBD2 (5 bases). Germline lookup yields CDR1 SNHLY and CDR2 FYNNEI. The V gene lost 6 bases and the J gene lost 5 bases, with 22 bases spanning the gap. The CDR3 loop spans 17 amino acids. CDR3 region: CASSYRAVAGKTGELFF. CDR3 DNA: TGTGCCAGCAGCTATCGAGCGGTAGCTGGGAAAACCGGGGAGCTGTTTTTT.

The CDR3 nucleotides read TGTGCCAGCAGTGAAACGGACAGAATGAGAACTTTCTTT. As protein: CASSETDRMRTFF. The chain carries TRBV6-1 and TRBJ1-1; a weak D match, TRBD1 (6 bases). With 2 bases removed from V and 12 bases from J, the gap between germline ends came to 16 bases. This CDR3 has 13 residues. Germline CDR1 and CDR2: MNHNS and SASEGT.

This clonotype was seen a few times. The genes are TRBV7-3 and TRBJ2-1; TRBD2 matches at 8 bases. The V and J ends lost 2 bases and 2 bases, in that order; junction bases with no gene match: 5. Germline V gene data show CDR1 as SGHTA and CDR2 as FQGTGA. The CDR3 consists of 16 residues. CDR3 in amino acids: CASSLHTSGTYNEQFF. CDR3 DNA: TGTGCCAGCAGCTTACATACTAGCGGAACCTACAATGAGCAGTTCTTC.

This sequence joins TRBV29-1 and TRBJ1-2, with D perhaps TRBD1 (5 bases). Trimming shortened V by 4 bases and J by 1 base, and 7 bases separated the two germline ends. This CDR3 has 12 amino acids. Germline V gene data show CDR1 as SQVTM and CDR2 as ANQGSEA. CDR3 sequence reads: CSVGDSNYGYTF. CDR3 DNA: TGCAGCGTTGGCGACAGTAACTATGGCTACACCTTC. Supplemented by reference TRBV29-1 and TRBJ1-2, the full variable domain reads SAVISQKPSRDICQRGTSLTIQCQVDSQVTMMFWYRQQPGQSLTLIATANQGSEATYESGFVIDKFPISRPNLTFSTLTVSNMSPEDSSIYLCSVGDSNYGYTFGSGTRLTVV.

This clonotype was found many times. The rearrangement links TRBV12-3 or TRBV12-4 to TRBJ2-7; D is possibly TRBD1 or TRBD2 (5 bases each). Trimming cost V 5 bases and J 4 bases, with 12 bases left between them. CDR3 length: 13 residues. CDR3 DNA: TGTGCCAGCAGTCGAGGGGCCGGTTACGAGCAGTACTTC. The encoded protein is CASSRGAGYEQYF.

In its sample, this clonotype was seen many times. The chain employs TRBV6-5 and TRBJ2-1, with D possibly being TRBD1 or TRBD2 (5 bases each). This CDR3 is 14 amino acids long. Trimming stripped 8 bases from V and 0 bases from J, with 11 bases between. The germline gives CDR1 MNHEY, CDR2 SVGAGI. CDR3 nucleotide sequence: TGTGCCAGCTCAACCGGGACCTCCTACAATGAGCAGTTCTTC. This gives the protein CASSTGTSYNEQFF.

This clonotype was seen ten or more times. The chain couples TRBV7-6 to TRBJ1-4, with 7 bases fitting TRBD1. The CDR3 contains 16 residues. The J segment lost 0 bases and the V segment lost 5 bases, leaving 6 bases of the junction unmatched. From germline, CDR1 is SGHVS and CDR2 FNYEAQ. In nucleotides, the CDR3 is TGTGCCAGCAGCACCGGGACAGTTGCAACTAATGAAAAACTGTTTTTT. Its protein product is CASSTGTVATNEKLFF.

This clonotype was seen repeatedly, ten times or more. The DNA of the CDR3 is TGTGCCAGCAGCCAGGGACAGGGGAACTATGGCTACACCTTC. Amino acid sequence: CASSQGQGNYGYTF. The chain has TRBV7-8 and TRBJ1-2; TRBD1 agrees at 10 bases. Trimming cost V 5 bases and J 2 bases; bases outside gene matches: 2. The germline CDR1 and CDR2 sequences are SGHVS and FQNEAQ. This CDR3 contains 14 residues.

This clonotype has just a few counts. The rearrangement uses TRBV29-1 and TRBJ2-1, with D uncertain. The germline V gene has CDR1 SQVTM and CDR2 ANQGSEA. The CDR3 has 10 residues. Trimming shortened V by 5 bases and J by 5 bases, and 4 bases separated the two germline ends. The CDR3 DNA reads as TGCAGCGTTCGGAACAATGAGCAGTTCTTC. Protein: CSVRNNEQFF.

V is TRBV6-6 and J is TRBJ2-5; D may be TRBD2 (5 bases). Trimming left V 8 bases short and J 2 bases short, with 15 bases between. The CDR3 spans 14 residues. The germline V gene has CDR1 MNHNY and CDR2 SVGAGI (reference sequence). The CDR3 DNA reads TGTGCCAGCGTGCGGGCTCCACAGCAAGAGACCCAGTACTTC. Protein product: CASVRAPQQETQYF.

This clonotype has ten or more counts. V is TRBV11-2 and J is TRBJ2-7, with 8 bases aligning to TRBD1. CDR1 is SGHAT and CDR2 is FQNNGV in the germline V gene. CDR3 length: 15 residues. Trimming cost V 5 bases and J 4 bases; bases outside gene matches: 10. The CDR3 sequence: CASSTLMTGEYEQYF. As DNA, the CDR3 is TGTGCCAGCAGCACCCTAATGACAGGGGAGTACGAGCAGTACTTC.

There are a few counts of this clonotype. In nucleotides, the CDR3 is TGTGCCAGCAGCCGGACGGGACAGCCGTCCTACGAGCAGTACTTC. Protein sequence: CASSRTGQPSYEQYF. The rearrangement joins TRBV3-1 to TRBJ2-7, with 7 nucleotides matching TRBD1. J gave up 1 base and V 4 bases, and 7 bases lay outside the gene matches. The CDR3 length is 15 residues. The germline V gene has CDR1 LGHDT and CDR2 YNNKEL (reference sequence).

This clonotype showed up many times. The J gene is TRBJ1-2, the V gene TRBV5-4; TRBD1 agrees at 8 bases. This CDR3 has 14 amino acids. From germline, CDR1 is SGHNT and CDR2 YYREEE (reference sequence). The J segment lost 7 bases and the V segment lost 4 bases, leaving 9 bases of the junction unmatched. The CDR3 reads CASSPSDRASGYTF. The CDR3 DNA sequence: TGTGCCAGCAGCCCTTCGGACAGGGCCTCTGGCTACACCTTC.

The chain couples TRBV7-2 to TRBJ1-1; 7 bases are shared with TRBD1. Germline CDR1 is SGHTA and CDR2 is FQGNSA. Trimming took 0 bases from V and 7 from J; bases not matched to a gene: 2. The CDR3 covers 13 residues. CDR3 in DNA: TGTGCCAGCAGCTTAGCTCAGGGGGTTGAAGCTTTCTTT. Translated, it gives CASSLAQGVEAFF.

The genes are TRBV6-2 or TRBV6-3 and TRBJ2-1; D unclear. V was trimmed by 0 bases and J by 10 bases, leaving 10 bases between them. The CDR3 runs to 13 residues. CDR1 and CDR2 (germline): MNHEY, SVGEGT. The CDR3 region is CASSYSAMGEQFF. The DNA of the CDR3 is TGTGCCAGCAGTTACTCCGCTATGGGGGAGCAGTTCTTC.

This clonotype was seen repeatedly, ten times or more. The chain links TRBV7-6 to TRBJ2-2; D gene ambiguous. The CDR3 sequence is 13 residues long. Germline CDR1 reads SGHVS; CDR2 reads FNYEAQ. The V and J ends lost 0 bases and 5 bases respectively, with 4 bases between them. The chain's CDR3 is CASSLALTGELFF. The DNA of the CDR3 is TGTGCCAGCAGCTTAGCCCTTACCGGGGAGCTGTTTTTT.

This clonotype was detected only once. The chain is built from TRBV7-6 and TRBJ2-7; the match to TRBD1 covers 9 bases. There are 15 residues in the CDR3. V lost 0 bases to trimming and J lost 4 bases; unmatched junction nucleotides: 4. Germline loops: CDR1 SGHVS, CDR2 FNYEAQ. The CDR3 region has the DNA TGTGCCAGCAGCTTAGCCGGGACAGGGATTTACGAGCAGTACTTC. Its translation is CASSLAGTGIYEQYF.

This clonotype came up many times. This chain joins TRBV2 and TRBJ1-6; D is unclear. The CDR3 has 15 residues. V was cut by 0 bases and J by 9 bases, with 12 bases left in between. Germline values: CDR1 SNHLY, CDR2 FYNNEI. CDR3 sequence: CASSEAELRGSPLHF. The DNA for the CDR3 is TGTGCCAGCAGTGAAGCGGAGCTCAGAGGTTCACCCCTCCACTTT.

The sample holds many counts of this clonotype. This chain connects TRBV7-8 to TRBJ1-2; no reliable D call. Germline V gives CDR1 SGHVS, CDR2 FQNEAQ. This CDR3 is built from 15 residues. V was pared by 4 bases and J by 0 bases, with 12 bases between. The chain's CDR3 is CASSSRVATNYGYTF. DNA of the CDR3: TGTGCCAGCAGCTCCAGAGTAGCCACTAACTATGGCTACACCTTC.

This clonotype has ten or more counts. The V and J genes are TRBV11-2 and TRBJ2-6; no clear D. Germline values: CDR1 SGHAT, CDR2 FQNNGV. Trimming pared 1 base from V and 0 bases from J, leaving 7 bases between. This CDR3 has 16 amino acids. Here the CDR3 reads CASSLARHSGANVLTF. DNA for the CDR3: TGTGCCAGCAGCTTAGCGCGGCACTCTGGGGCCAACGTCCTGACTTTC.

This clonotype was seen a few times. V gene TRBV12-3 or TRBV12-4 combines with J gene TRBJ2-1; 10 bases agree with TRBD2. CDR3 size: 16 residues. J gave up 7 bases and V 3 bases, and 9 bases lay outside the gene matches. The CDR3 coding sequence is TGTGCCAGCAGTTTTGGTAGCGGGGGGACCAGGAATGAGCAGTTCTTC. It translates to CASSFGSGGTRNEQFF.

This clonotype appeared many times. The CDR3 coding sequence is TGCAGCGTTGGACTAGCGGGGGGCCAGGCAGATACGCAGTATTTT. It codes for CSVGLAGGQADTQYF. This chain links TRBV29-1 with TRBJ2-3; 13 bases agree with TRBD2. V shed 4 bases and J 4 bases; nucleotides not matched to a gene: 5. The germline CDR1 and CDR2 sequences are SQVTM and ANQGSEA. The CDR3 is 15 residues long.

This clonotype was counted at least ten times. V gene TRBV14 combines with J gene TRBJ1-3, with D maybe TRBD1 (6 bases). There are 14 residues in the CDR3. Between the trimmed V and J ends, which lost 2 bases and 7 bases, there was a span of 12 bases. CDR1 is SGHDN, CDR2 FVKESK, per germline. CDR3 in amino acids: CASSQILGQNTIYF. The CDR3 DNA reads TGTGCCAGCAGCCAAATATTAGGACAGAACACCATATATTTT.